This TCR beta chain was observed in a study of blood T cells in healthy people across ages. Study outcomes and limitations: Estimates of total diversity, which came from one million sequenced T cells, were considered to be underestimates.

A J-beta primer mix and a sample-barcoded 5' primer were used in a second PCR of roughly 6 to 11 cycles. The authors tagged each cDNA molecule using a template-switch adaptor with 12 random nucleotides. TCRdb ran MiXCR on the 5' RACE reads and lists one entry per CDR3 protein. Here the sample spans 1,800,000 or so distinct CDR3 sequences, 35% to 50% being singletons. CDR1 and CDR2 from the germline V gene are SGDLS and YYNGEE. The germline V and J ends were trimmed by 2 bases and 1 base, with 10 bases remaining between them. The CDR3 is made up of 15 amino acids. About this clonotype: Its antigen is not known.

What was sequenced was blood. This chain uses TRBV9 with TRBJ1-5; TRBD1 is a possible D gene (6 bases). The origin of this receptor is a human donor in good health. The CDR3 spells CASSVSGASNQPQHF. The CDR3 DNA follows: TGTGCCAGCAGCGTGTCAGGGGCAAGCAATCAGCCCCAGCATTTT.